This T cell receptor (beta chain) stems from a study of metastatic and nonmetastatic thyroid tumors. Whole-study findings and limits: TCR beta diversity was reportedly significantly higher in malignant thyroid tumors than benign nodules, in blood and tumor.

TCRdb redid the clone calls on the PCR reads using MiXCR. The repertoire holds approximately 90,000 clones, 7.5% to 9% seen once, with roughly 10% in the top ten. This clone was detected ten times or more. As yet, its antigen is unknown. Nobody among the patients had been given any treatment before thyroid surgery. From germline, CDR1 is WSHSY and CDR2 SAAADI. The CDR3 loop spans 13 amino acids. After removal of 6 bases from V and 7 bases from J, the junction contained 7 bases not matched to a gene. The sequencing input was blood. This TCR came from a female donor with papillary thyroid cancer or a benign thyroid nodule (not recorded which). Some clones in this sample may be carry-over from other donors' samples. The chain recombines TRBV10-2 with TRBJ1-2, with TRBD1 matching over 8 bases. The CDR3 nucleotides read TGCGCCAGCAGCATACAGGGGGGGTCTGGCTACACCTTC. This gives the protein CASSIQGGSGYTF.